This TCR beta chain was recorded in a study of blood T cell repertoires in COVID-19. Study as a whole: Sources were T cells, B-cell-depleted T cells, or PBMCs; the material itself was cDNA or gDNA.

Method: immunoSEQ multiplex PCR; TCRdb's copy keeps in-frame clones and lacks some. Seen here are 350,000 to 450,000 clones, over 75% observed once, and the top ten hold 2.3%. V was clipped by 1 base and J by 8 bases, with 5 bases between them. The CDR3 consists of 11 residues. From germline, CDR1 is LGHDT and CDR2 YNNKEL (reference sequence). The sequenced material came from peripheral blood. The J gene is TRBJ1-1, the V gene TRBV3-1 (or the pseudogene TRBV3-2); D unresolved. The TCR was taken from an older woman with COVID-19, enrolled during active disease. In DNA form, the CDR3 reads TGTGCCAGCAGCCAAGGCGGGGAAGCTTTCTTT. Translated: CASSQGGEAFF.